What follows describes a single TCR beta chain. The record originates from a study of T-cell reconstitution after alpha-beta-depleted transplantation in children. It was with unique molecular identifiers that the TCRbeta library was prepared. Each CDR3 protein gets one entry after TCRdb re-called the PCR reads with MiXCR. The sample lists some 240,000 distinct CDR3 sequences; about 8.8% were seen once. Germline CDR1 reads SGHDT; CDR2 reads YYEEEE. This CDR3 has 13 residues. V was trimmed by 2 bases and J by 5 bases, leaving 8 bases between them. The chain uses TRBV5-6 and TRBJ1-5; D is ambiguous. The sequencing here drew on PBMCs from the stem cell graft donor, taken from the stem cell graft. This clonotype originated in a human donor who donated a stem cell graft to a child with SCID. This chain's CDR3 is CASSFWADQPQHF. Here the CDR3 DNA reads TGTGCCAGCAGCTTTTGGGCCGATCAGCCCCAGCATTTT.